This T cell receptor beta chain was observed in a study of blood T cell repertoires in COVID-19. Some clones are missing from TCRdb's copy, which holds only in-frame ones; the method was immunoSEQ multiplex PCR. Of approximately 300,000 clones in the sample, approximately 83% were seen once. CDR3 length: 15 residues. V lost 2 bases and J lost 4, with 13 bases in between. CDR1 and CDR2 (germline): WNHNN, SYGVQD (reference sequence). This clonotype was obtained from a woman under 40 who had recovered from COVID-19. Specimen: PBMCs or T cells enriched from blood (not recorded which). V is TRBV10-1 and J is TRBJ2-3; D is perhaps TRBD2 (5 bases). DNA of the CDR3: TGCGCCAGCAGTGAGGCCCCAGGAGGCGCAGATACGCAGTATTTT. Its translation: CASSEAPGGADTQYF.